This T cell receptor beta chain is drawn from a study of blood T cell repertoires in COVID-19. Germline CDR1 MNHEY, CDR2 SVGAGI. With 4 bases clipped from V and 7 bases from J, the junction kept 4 bases outside the gene matches. This CDR3 has 14 amino acids. In this sample, this clone turned up a few times. In the original processing: Nucleated cell counts were estimated from reference gene primer amplification. Profiled with immunoSEQ multiplex PCR; TCRdb holds only in-frame clones, not every one. V, J and clone size were drawn from that table, and D and trimming were deduced from the DNA. The table shows about 250,000 clones, with approximately 86% occurring only once.

Material: peripheral blood. This receptor was identified in a human donor in a cohort sampled during active COVID-19. The V gene is TRBV6-5, the J gene TRBJ1-6, with TRBD1 matching 7 bases. CDR3 bases: TGTGCCAGCAGTTTACAGGGGATCAATTCACCCCTCCACTTT. Its translation: CASSLQGINSPLHF.